These T cell receptor beta chains were read from a single sample in a study of CD8+ T cells in alopecia areata. Repertoires were generated with immunoSEQ multiplex PCR, while TCRdb's copy carries only in-frame clones and drops some. The sample holds 200,000 to 250,000 clones, 57% seen once. Material: CD4+ T cells sorted from blood, obtained at week 0. These receptors were taken from a human donor with alopecia areata. Both conserved end residues are part of each CDR3. The D gene is left open where the match is weak. The size of a clone is reported for some rows only, either as once, few or many, or as a class for expanded clones.

CDR3,DNA,J,V,size,D
CASSEYGGNQPQHF,TGTGCCAGCAGTGAATACGGGGGTAATCAGCCCCAGCATTTT,TRBJ1-5,TRBV6-1,many,-
CASSQQGLFSNQPQHF,TGTGCCAGCAGTCAACAGGGGCTCTTCAGCAATCAGCCCCAGCATTTT,TRBJ1-5,TRBV2,-,TRBD1
CASSLEGLASETQYF,TGCGCCAGCAGCTTGGAGGGACTAGCGTCCGAGACCCAGTACTTC,TRBJ2-5,TRBV5-1,few,TRBD2
CASSFAGTAGEGTQYF,TGTGCCAGCAGCTTCGCCGGGACAGCCGGGGAGGGGACCCAGTACTTC,TRBJ2-5,TRBV5-6,-,-
CAGSGSSYNEQFF,TGTGCCGGCTCGGGTAGCTCCTACAATGAGCAGTTCTTC,TRBJ2-1,TRBV6-1,-,-
CASSPEGRSAYGYTF,TGCGCCAGCAGCCCGGAAGGCAGATCCGCCTATGGCTACACCTTC,TRBJ1-2,TRBV5-1,-,-
CSVRLAATDTQYF,TGCAGCGTCCGACTAGCGGCCACAGATACGCAGTATTTT,TRBJ2-3,TRBV29-1,-,TRBD2
CAWSVRDTLNEQFF,TGTGCCTGGAGTGTACGAGACACGCTCAATGAGCAGTTCTTC,TRBJ2-1,TRBV30,-,-
CASSLTPDRNTEAFF,TGTGCCAGCAGCTTAACCCCGGACAGGAACACTGAAGCTTTCTTT,TRBJ1-1,TRBV7-9,-,-
CSVKGENIQYF,TGCAGCGTCAAGGGGGAAAACATTCAGTACTTC,TRBJ2-4,TRBV29-1,-,-
CASSQEVAFSYEQYF,TGCGCCAGCAGCCAAGAGGTTGCTTTCTCCTACGAGCAGTACTTC,TRBJ2-7,TRBV4-1,once,-
CASSLKLNQPQHF,TGTGCCAGCAGTCTGAAATTAAATCAGCCCCAGCATTTT,TRBJ1-5,TRBV27,few,-
CASRGLAAYNEQFF,TGTGCCAGCAGGGGACTAGCGGCCTACAATGAGCAGTTCTTC,TRBJ2-1,TRBV6-1,-,TRBD2
CASSLNGEQYF,TGTGCCAGCAGCTTAAACGGCGAGCAGTACTTC,TRBJ2-7,TRBV7-2,-,-
CASGSSMGYEQYF,TGTGCCAGCGGGTCTAGCATGGGGTACGAGCAGTACTTC,TRBJ2-7,TRBV13,-,-
CAIHSDSTDTQYF,TGTGCCATACACTCCGACAGCACAGATACGCAGTATTTT,TRBJ2-3,TRBV10-3,-,-
CASSIMGRSTQPQHF,TGTGCCAGTAGTATAATGGGCAGGTCGACTCAGCCCCAGCATTTT,TRBJ1-5,TRBV19,-,-
CASSLWLSRDGYTF,TGTGCCAGCAGCTTGTGGTTGTCTAGAGACGGCTACACCTTC,TRBJ1-2,TRBV7-9,few,-
CASSGQPADTQYF,TGTGCCAGCAGCGGACAGCCGGCCGATACGCAGTATTTT,TRBJ2-3,TRBV9,-,-
CASSLGFGTDTQYF,TGTGCCAGCAGCTTAGGGTTTGGCACAGATACGCAGTATTTT,TRBJ2-3,TRBV7-8,once,-
CASSVAEREGEKQYF,TGTGCCAGCAGCGTAGCCGAGCGGGAGGGGGAAAAGCAGTACTTC,TRBJ2-7,TRBV9,-,TRBD2
CSVGRGQGAEAFF,TGCAGCGTTGGGCGGGGACAGGGCGCTGAAGCTTTCTTT,TRBJ1-1,TRBV29-1,once,TRBD1
CASGDRNNSPLHF,TGTGCCAGCGGGGACAGAAATAATTCACCCCTCCACTTT,TRBJ1-6,TRBV27,-,TRBD1
CASSPGTGAHEQYF,TGTGCCAGCAGCCCCGGGACAGGGGCCCACGAGCAGTACTTC,TRBJ2-7,TRBV7-9,once,TRBD1
CASSFDRFEYNEQFF,TGCGCCAGCAGCTTTGACAGGTTTGAGTACAATGAGCAGTTCTTC,TRBJ2-1,TRBV5-1,once,-
CAFTKGREYGYTF,TGTGCCTTCACGAAAGGCCGGGAGTATGGCTACACCTTC,TRBJ1-2,TRBV30,few,-
CASSQDAGGTYNEQFF,TGTGCCAGCAGCCAAGACGCGGGGGGCACCTACAATGAGCAGTTCTTC,TRBJ2-1,TRBV4-2,-,TRBD2
CASSFGSEQYF,TGTGCCAGCAGCTTTGGGTCTGAGCAGTACTTC,TRBJ2-7,TRBV7-9,once,-
CASSSGPGYEQYF,TGTGCCAGCAGCTCCGGCCCAGGGTACGAGCAGTACTTC,TRBJ2-7,TRBV7-2,-,-
CASSGDRGGNQPQHF,TGTGCCAGCAGCGGGGACAGGGGAGGCAATCAGCCCCAGCATTTT,TRBJ1-5,TRBV6-5,-,TRBD1
CASRSELRNTGELFF,TGTGCCAGCAGGTCAGAGCTACGGAACACCGGGGAGCTGTTTTTT,TRBJ2-2,TRBV7-3,-,-
CASGPGVSGNTIYF,TGTGCCAGCGGCCCGGGGGTTTCTGGAAACACCATATATTTT,TRBJ1-3,TRBV9,-,-
CSVEKGGGTEAFF,TGCAGCGTTGAAAAGGGAGGAGGGACTGAAGCTTTCTTT,TRBJ1-1,TRBV29-1,-,-
CASSYGRDTQYF,TGTGCCAGCAGCTACGGACGCGATACGCAGTATTTT,TRBJ2-3,TRBV11-2,-,-
CASSLGHFKDTEAFF,TGTGCCAGCAGCCTGGGACACTTCAAGGACACCGAAGCTTTCTTT,TRBJ1-1,TRBV6-6,-,-
CSVRNRIANYGYTF,TGCAGCGTCCGCAACAGGATAGCTAACTATGGCTACACCTTC,TRBJ1-2,TRBV29-1,-,-
CSVRLRQARTQYF,TGCAGCGTCCGACTACGGCAGGCGCGCACGCAGTATTTT,TRBJ2-3,TRBV29-1,-,-
CASSSQGAPYEQYF,TGTGCCAGCAGCAGCCAGGGGGCCCCCTACGAGCAGTACTTC,TRBJ2-7,TRBV27,few,TRBD1
CAWRSRGGRNTGELFF,TGTGCCTGGAGATCACGAGGGGGCCGTAACACCGGGGAGCTGTTTTTT,TRBJ2-2,TRBV30,-,TRBD1
CAWSAEGFGTDTQYF,TGTGCCTGGAGTGCGGAGGGGTTCGGCACAGATACGCAGTATTTT,TRBJ2-3,TRBV30,-,-
CAWRAASTDTQYF,TGTGCCTGGAGGGCAGCGTCTACAGATACGCAGTATTTT,TRBJ2-3,TRBV30,-,-